The present T cell receptor beta chain was sequenced within a study of cytotoxic CD8 clonotypes in ibrutinib-treated CLL (dated by TCRdb to the early 2020s). Regarding the study in general: The cohort included around 15 treatment-naive and some twelve relapsed/refractory patients; roughly 17 were IGHV unmutated. Samples averaged about 260,000 productive templates and around 91,000 productive rearrangements. Every remission and progressive disease sample was obtained while ibrutinib was still being received by the patients. Cryopreserved peripheral blood mononuclear cells were collected at three points: before therapy, at response, and at either sustained remission or disease progression. Samples at response were collected after a median of 12 months of treatment, with a range of 6 to 36 months. Responses were partial in 24 patients and complete in 2; after median around 66 months follow-up, roughly 14 stayed in remission and some twelve progressed. Longitudinal samples were available for 26 of the 86 trial participants.

Comments on this clone: The antigen it binds to is not known. Base qualities were left out, and no much larger clone turns up one base away.

Each clonotype received, on average, around 10x coverage in deep resolution sequencing performed on a MiSeq, where the target depth lay between 1 in 1 million and 1 in 200,000 T cells. The immunoSEQ hsTCRB Kit was used to generate the TCR beta libraries. The original pipeline was this. The data were analyzed with ImmunoSEQ Analyzer and ImmunoSEQ Data Assistant, and V, D and J gene assignments followed IMGT definitions. Clonality, which ranges from 0 to 1, was calculated by subtracting the normalized Shannon entropy of productive rearrangement frequencies from one. Public clonotype analysis was restricted to overrepresented clonotypes comprising at least 0.05% of each patient's repertoire. Repertoires from some 13 age-matched healthy donors in immuneACCESS were used as clonality controls. The source is immuneACCESS, and TCRdb retained only in-frame sequences with V and J called. Part of the clones is not carried over; for the studies checked, unresolved V genes explain less than half of this, and the remainder is unexplained. Clone size and the V and J calls come from that table; the DNA yielded D and trimming. The sample includes 200,000 or so clones, with more than 75% observed a single time. The ten largest clones take up about an eighth of the sample.

The time point label, as the study defines it: about eleven months on ibrutinib. For TCR beta library preparation, 2 to 2.5 micrograms of genomic DNA were isolated from cryopreserved PBMCs. Longitudinal blood samples from CLL patients on ibrutinib monotherapy underwent high-throughput TCR beta sequencing. The patients were enrolled in a single-center, open-label phase 2 trial of ibrutinib monotherapy. General study outcomes and caveats: Public clonotypes were rare and either shrank or stayed stable during treatment, and the rise in clonality at ibrutinib response reflected expansion of private clonotypes. Baseline clonality was found to be higher than that of age-matched healthy donors and was strongly correlated with circulating CD8+ T-cell counts. Sampling times were not matched between sustained-remission and progressing patients, and lymph node repertoires were not studied. Clonality increased at ibrutinib response, stayed stable in sustained remission, and fell back toward baseline at progression.

V and J are trimmed by 8 bases and 8 bases, and the gene matches miss 8 bases of the junction. There are 14 amino acids in the CDR3, from cysteine to phenylalanine inclusive. Only the CDR3 portion is preserved as DNA: 42 bases, with reading frame beginning at the first base. The CDR1 and CDR2 encoded by the germline V gene are WSHSY and SAAADI. The sample was PBMCs, taken after 12 months of ibrutinib treatment. The chain couples TRBV10-2 to TRBJ2-4; TRBD2 lines up with 11 middle nucleotides. This receptor was taken from a human donor with chronic lymphocytic leukemia. Here the CDR3 is given as CASLAGGPGDIQYF. The nucleotide sequence reads as follows: TGCGCCAGCTTAGCGGGAGGGCCCGGGGACATTCAGTACTTC.